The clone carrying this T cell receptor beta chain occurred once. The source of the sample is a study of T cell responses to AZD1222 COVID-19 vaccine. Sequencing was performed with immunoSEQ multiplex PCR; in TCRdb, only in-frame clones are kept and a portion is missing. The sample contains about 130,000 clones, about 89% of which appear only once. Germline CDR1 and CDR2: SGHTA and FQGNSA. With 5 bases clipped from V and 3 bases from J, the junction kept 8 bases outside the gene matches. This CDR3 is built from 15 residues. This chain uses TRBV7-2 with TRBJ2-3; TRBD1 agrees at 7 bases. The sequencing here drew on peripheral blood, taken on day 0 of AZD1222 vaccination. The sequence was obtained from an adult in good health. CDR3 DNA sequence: TGTGCCAGCAGCCCAACGGGACAGCGGACAGATACGCAGTATTTT. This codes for CASSPTGQRTDTQYF.